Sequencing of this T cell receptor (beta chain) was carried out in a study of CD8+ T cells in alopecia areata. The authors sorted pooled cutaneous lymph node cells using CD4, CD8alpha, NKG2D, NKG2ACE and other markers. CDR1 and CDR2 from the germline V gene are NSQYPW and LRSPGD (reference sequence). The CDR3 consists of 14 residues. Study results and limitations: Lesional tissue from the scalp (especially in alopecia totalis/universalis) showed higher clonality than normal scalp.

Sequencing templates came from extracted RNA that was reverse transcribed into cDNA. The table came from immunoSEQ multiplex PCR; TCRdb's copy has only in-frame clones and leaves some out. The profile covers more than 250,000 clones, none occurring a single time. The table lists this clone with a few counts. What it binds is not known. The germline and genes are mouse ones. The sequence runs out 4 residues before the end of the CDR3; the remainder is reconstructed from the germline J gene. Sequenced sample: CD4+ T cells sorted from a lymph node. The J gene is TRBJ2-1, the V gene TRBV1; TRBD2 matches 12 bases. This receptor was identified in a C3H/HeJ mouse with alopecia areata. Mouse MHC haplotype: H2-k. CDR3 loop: CTCSGDWGGAEQFF. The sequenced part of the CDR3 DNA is TGCACCTGCAGTGGCGACTGGGGGGGCGCT.